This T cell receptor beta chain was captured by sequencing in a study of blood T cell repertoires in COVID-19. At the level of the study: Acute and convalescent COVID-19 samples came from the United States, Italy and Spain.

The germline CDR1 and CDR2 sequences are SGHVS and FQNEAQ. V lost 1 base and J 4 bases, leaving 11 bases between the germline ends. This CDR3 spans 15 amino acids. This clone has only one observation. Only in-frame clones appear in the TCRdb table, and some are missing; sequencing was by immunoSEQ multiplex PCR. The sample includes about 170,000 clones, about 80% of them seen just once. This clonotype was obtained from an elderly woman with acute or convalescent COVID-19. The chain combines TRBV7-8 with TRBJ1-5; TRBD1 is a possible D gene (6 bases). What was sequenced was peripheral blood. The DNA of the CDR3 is TGTGCCAGCAGCTTAGAGGGGGAGCATAATCAGCCCCAGCATTTT. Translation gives CASSLEGEHNQPQHF. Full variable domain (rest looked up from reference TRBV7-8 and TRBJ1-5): GAGVSQSPRYKVAKRGQDVALRCDPISGHVSLFWYQQALGQGPEFLTYFQNEAQLDKSGLPSDRFFAERPEGSVSTLKIQRTQQEDSAVYLCASSLEGEHNQPQHFGDGTRLSIL.